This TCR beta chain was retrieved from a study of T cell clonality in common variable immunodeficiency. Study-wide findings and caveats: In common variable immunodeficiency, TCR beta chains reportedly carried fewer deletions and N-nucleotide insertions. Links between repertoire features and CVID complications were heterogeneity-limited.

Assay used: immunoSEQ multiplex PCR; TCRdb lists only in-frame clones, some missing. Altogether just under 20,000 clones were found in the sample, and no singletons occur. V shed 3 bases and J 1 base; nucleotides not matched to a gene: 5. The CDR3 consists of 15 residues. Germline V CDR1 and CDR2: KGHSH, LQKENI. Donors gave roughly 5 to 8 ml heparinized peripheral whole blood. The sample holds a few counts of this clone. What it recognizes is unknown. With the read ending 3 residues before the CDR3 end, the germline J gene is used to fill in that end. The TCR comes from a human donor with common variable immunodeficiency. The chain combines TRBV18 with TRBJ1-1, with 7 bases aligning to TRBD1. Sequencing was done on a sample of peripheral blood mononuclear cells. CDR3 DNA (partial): TGTGCCAGCTCACCGGGACAGCAAAGGAACACTGAA. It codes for CASSPGQQRNTE. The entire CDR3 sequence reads CASSPGQQRNTEAFF.